What follows describes a single T cell receptor (beta chain). It lacks a known antigen. No clone much larger than this one lies a single base away; base qualities are absent. Samples from volunteer blood donors who had recovered from COVID-19 were contributed by a second Seattle source. Each collaborating institution followed its own protocols to collect whole blood in K2EDTA tubes. For TCRbeta analysis, collaborator samples were shipped as frozen whole blood, as isolated PBMCs, or as DNA extracted from either sample type. This sample is drawn from a study of blood T cell repertoires in COVID-19 (dated by TCRdb to between 2020 and 2021). The study in broad terms: Samples from collaborators originated in the United States, Italy and Spain and spanned both the acute and convalescent phases of COVID-19. Where available, HLA class I and class II types were taken from metadata supplied by the sample provider and were not determined by assay-based typing. Subjects who had been exposed to COVID-19, were actively infected with it, or had recovered from it provided the deeply sampled blood TCRbeta repertoires that made up the dataset. The repertoires were released in a freely available public database meant as a resource for research on the immune response to SARS-CoV-2. The material from the prospective study consisted of cDNA or gDNA derived from T cells, B-cell-depleted T cells, or PBMCs. The sample metadata nearly always contained a de-identified subject ID, COVID-19 status, age in years and sex. Samples came from the ongoing ImmuneRACE study (first 160 participants) plus 1,254 subjects from 6 global collaborators.

What the research found in general, with its limitations: Clinical and demographic metadata were provided uncurated, with the amount varying by source and participant.

TCRbeta CDR3 regions were amplified from genomic DNA using the immunoSEQ Assay, a bias-controlled multiplex PCR. In the authors' own workflow: Within the assay, amplification of reference gene primers was used to estimate how many nucleated cells each sample contained. To quantify the absolute abundance of each unique TCRbeta CDR3 rearrangement, sequence reads were collapsed and filtered. Productive Simpson clonality was computed per sample as the square root of Simpson's diversity index over productive rearrangements. The table comes from immuneACCESS by way of TCRdb, which keeps in-frame sequences with V and J called. Part of the clones is missing from these tables; in studies checked, under half for an unresolved V gene and the rest for unknown reasons. V and J calls and clone size are those listed in that table; D and trimming were worked out from the DNA. For this sample there are 300,000 or so clones; around 87% appear just once. The ten most abundant clones make up about 8% of the sample.

Sequencing used peripheral blood. This TCR was sampled from a woman in her 50s who had recovered from COVID-19.

The DNA reads as follows: TGTGCCAGCAGTGACACAGGGACCCTCACTGAAGCTTTCTTT. Translated, this gives CASSDTGTLTEAFF. The rearrangement combines TRBV6-1 with TRBJ1-1; the D gene is perhaps TRBD1, from 6 matching bases. The CDR3 starts with the cysteine, ends with the phenylalanine, and has 14 residues. CDR3 DNA only is kept here, 42 bases in frame from base 1. A distance of 12 bases separates the germline ends of V and J, which lose 3 bases and 4 bases respectively. As encoded in the germline V gene, CDR1 is MNHNS while CDR2 is SASEGT.